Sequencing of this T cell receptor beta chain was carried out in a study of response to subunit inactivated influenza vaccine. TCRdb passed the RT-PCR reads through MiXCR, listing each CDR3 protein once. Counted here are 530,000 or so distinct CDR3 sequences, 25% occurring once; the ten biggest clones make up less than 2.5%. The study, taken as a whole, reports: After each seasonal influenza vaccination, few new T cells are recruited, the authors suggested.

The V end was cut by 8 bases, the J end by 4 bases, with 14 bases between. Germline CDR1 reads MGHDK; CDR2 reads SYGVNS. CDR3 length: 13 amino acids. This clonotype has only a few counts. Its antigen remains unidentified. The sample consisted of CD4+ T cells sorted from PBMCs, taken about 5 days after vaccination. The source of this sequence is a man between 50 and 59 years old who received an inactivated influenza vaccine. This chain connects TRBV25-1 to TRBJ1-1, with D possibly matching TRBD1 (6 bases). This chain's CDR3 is CASHRDGVTEAFF. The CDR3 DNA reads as TGTGCCAGCCACAGGGATGGTGTCACTGAAGCTTTCTTT.